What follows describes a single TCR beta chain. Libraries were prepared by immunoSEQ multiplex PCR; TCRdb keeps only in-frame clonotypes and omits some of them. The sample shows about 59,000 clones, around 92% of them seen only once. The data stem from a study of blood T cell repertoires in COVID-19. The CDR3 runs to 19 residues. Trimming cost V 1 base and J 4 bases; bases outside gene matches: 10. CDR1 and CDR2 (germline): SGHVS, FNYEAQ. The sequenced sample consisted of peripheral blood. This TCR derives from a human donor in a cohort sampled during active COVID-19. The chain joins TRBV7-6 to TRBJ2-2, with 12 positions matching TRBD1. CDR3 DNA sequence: TGTGCCAGCAGCTTAGGACCCGGGACAGGGGGCTTGAGCACCGGGGAGCTGTTTTTT. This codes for CASSLGPGTGGLSTGELFF. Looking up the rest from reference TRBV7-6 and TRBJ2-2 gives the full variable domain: GAGVSQSPRYKVTKRGQDVALRCDPISGHVSLYWYRQALGQGPEFLTYFNYEAQQDKSGLPNDRFSAERPEGSISTLTIQRTEQRDSAMYRCASSLGPGTGGLSTGELFFGEGSRLTVL.